The clone carrying this TCR beta chain was detected many times. Antigen: not known. Patients had received no treatment of any kind before thyroid surgery. This entry is derived from a study of metastatic and nonmetastatic thyroid tumors. Study overall: The study looked at repertoires side by side in blood and in tumor or nodule tissue from malignant and benign thyroid patients.

The CDR3 covers 14 residues. The junction had 0 bases not matched to a gene; V was cut back by 3 bases and J by 3 bases. Germline CDR1 reads KGHDR; CDR2 reads SFDVKD. Original analysis: Building a distant-metastasis classifier for papillary thyroid cancer drew on CDR3 differences across clinicopathological groups. TCRdb re-called clones via MiXCR from the PCR reads. The authors' filters were not applied to this entry. The data show 30,000 to 35,000 clones, roughly 20% seen once. Study-wide findings and caveats: The reported finding was significantly higher TCR beta diversity in malignant thyroid tumors relative to benign nodules, in blood and tumor.

The clonotype was recovered from a male donor with papillary thyroid cancer or a benign thyroid nodule (not recorded which). Some clones in this sample may be carry-over from other donors' samples. Material for sequencing was tumor tissue. The rearrangement uses TRBV24-1 and TRBJ2-2; 7 bases line up with TRBD1. DNA of the CDR3: TGTGCCACCAGTGATGGACAGGACACCGGGGAGCTGTTTTTT. Translated: CATSDGQDTGELFF.